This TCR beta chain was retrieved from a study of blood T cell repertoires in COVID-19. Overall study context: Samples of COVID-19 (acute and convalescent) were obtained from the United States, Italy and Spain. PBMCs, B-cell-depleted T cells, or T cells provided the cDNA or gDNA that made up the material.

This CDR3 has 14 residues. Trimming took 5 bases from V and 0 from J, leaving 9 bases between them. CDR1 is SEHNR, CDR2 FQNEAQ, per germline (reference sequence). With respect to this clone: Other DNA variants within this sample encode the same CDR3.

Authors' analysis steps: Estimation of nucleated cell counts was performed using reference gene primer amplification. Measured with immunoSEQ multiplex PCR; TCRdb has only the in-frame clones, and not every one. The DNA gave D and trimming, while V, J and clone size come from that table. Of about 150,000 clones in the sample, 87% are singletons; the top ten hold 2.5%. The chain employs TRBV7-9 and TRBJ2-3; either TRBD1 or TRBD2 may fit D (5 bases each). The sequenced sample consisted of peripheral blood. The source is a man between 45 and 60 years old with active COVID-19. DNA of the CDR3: TGTGCCAGCAGCCTAGAGGGGAGCACAGATACGCAGTATTTT. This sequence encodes CASSLEGSTDTQYF.